This TCR beta chain was found in a study of blood T cells in healthy people across ages. Primers used in a second PCR of roughly 6 to 11 cycles were a sample-barcoded 5' primer and a J-beta primer mix. TCRdb fed the 5' RACE reads into MiXCR, producing one record per CDR3 protein. The top ten hold approximately 15% of the sample, which has around 870,000 distinct CDR3 sequences, 25% to 30% seen once. Trimming took off 2 bases at V and 4 bases at J, with 9 bases between the two ends. The CDR3 has 13 amino acids. Germline assignment: CDR1 DFQATT and CDR2 SNEGSKA (reference sequence). A remark on this clonotype: Just one base apart from a much larger clone, this may be a read error. A read error is likely, as this CDR3 ends without the conserved phenylalanine or tryptophan.

The chain combines TRBV20-1 with TRBJ1-5; D not resolved. The source is a woman aged 80 or over in good health. The sequenced sample was blood. The CDR3 DNA reads as TGCAGTGCTAGACCTAACATGAATCAGCCCCAGCATTGT. Its translation is CSARPNMNQPQHC.